These 15 T cell receptor beta chains were all obtained from the same sample, sequenced in a study of long-term antiretroviral therapy in people with HIV. The immunoSEQ assay was v3.0, run at survey level. Sequencing was performed with immunoSEQ multiplex PCR; in TCRdb, only in-frame clones are kept and a portion is missing. Altogether about 25,000 clones are present, roughly nine tenths being singletons, with the ten largest covering approximately 3.9%. Material: unsorted PBMCs, obtained 1.9 years after starting antiretroviral therapy. The receptors stem from a woman in her twenties or thirties with HIV.

The chain recombines TRBV10-3 with TRBJ1-1; no clear D. Germline V gives CDR1 ENHRY, CDR2 SYGVKD. The CDR3 is made up of 13 amino acids. Trimming cost V 6 bases and J 2 bases, with 10 bases left between them. CDR3 coding DNA: TGTGCCATCAGCAGAGACCACAACACTGAAGCTTTCTTT. This gives the protein CAISRDHNTEAFF.

The rearrangement uses TRBV7-8 and TRBJ2-1; the match to TRBD1 covers 10 bases. CDR3 size: 15 residues. V trimming: 5 bases; J trimming: 5 bases; junction bases outside the gene matches: 6. Per germline, CDR1 SGHVS and CDR2 FQNEAQ. The DNA for the CDR3 is TGTGCCAGCAGCCGCCGACAGGGGGCGGACAATGAGCAGTTCTTC. Translated: CASSRRQGADNEQFF.

V usage is TRBV9 and J usage is TRBJ1-6, with D possibly TRBD1 on 5 matching bases. The CDR3 runs to 14 residues. Germline V gene data show CDR1 as SGDLS and CDR2 as YYNGEE. V was clipped by 0 bases and J by 7 bases, with 8 bases between them. CDR3 coding DNA: TGTGCCAGCAGCGTAGGAGGGGCGAATTCACCCCTCCACTTT. Protein product: CASSVGGANSPLHF. Full variable domain (rest looked up from reference TRBV9 and TRBJ1-6): DSGVTQTPKHLITATGQRVTLRCSPRSGDLSVYWYQQSLDQGLQFLIQYYNGEERAKGNILERFSAQQFPDLHSELNLSSLELGDSALYFCASSVGGANSPLHFGNGTRLTVT.

J is TRBJ1-2 and V is TRBV30; D may be TRBD1 (6 bases). The CDR3 is 14 amino acids. Germline V gives CDR1 GTSNPN, CDR2 SVGIG (reference sequence). Trimming pared 0 bases from V and 1 base from J, leaving 9 bases between. The CDR3 sequence is CAWSVTGNNYGYTF. Here the CDR3 DNA reads TGTGCCTGGAGTGTAACAGGGAATAACTATGGCTACACCTTC.

This clone was picked up a small number of times. V gene TRBV29-1 combines with J gene TRBJ2-3; 12 bases match TRBD1. From germline, CDR1 is SQVTM and CDR2 ANQGSEA. The J segment lost 4 bases and the V segment lost 6 bases, leaving 5 bases of the junction unmatched. This CDR3 has 14 residues. DNA for the CDR3: TGCAGCGTGGGACAGGGGGCGTTTGCAGATACGCAGTATTTT. This encodes CSVGQGAFADTQYF.

The gene calls are TRBV14 and TRBJ2-6, with D tentatively TRBD1 or TRBD2 (6 bases each). Trimming removed 4 bases from V and 0 bases from J, with 10 bases in between. Germline CDR1 and CDR2: SGHDN and FVKESK. This CDR3 has 16 amino acids. CDR3 in DNA: TGTGCCAGCAGCCCCGGGGGCTACTCTGGGGCCAACGTCCTGACTTTC. Translating gives CASSPGGYSGANVLTF.

The CDR3 is CASRPLKANTEAFF. In nucleotides, the CDR3 is TGTGCCAGCCGGCCCCTAAAAGCGAACACTGAAGCTTTCTTT. The V and J genes are TRBV7-6 and TRBJ1-1; the D is unclear. The germline gives CDR1 SGHVS, CDR2 FNYEAQ. This CDR3 has 14 amino acids. Trimming removed 8 bases at V and 1 base at J, with 14 bases between.

J is TRBJ2-7 and V is TRBV5-4; 7 positions agree with TRBD1. This CDR3 has 14 amino acids. Germline values: CDR1 SGHNT, CDR2 YYREEE (reference sequence). The ends lost 4 bases at V and 0 bases at J; junction bases unmatched: 4. In nucleotides, the CDR3 is TGTGCCAGCAGCCGTACAGGGGCCTCCTACGAGCAGTACTTC. This sequence encodes CASSRTGASYEQYF.

The genes are TRBV20-1 and TRBJ1-2, with unresolved D. The CDR3 runs to 11 residues. Trimming took 5 bases from V and 7 from J, leaving 11 bases between them. Germline V lookup: CDR1 DFQATT, CDR2 SNEGSKA (reference sequence). CDR3 amino acids: CSAPDISGYTF. CDR3 in DNA: TGCAGTGCTCCTGACATAAGTGGCTACACCTTC.

CDR3 DNA sequence: TGTGCCAGCAGCTCCACCTCCGGGACAGGGGCCTCCTATTCACCCCTCCACTTT. Translation gives CASSSTSGTGASYSPLHF. J is TRBJ1-6 and V is TRBV9; the match to TRBD1 covers 10 bases. The CDR3 has 18 residues. Germline CDR1 SGDLS, CDR2 YYNGEE. Germline trimming cut 4 bases from V and 8 bases from J; bases unmatched to any gene: 15.

The V gene is TRBV19, the J gene TRBJ1-4, with 7 bases fitting TRBD1. Germline V gene sequence: CDR1 LNHDA, CDR2 SQIVND (reference sequence). Trimming cost V 7 bases and J 5 bases; bases outside gene matches: 10. This CDR3 region has 15 residues. This CDR3 is CASNSAGTANEKLFF. CDR3 nucleotide sequence: TGTGCCAGTAACTCGGCGGGGACAGCCAATGAAAAACTGTTTTTT. The full variable domain, in which reference TRBV19 and TRBJ1-4 provide the parts outside the CDR3, is DGGITQSPKYLFRKEGQNVTLSCEQNLNHDAMYWYRQDPGQGLRLIYYSQIVNDFQKGDIAEGYSVSREKKESFPLTVTSAQKNPTAFYLCASNSAGTANEKLFFGSGTQLSVL.

This clone occurred a few times. This chain joins TRBV27 and TRBJ1-2; D gene ambiguous. This CDR3 has 13 residues. Trimming pared 5 bases from V and 1 base from J, leaving 8 bases between. The V gene's germline CDR1 is MNHEY and CDR2 SMNVEV (reference sequence). The CDR3 loop reads CASSPGYNYGYTF. The CDR3, as DNA: TGTGCCAGCAGTCCTGGATATAACTATGGCTACACCTTC.

The chain couples TRBV6-1 to TRBJ2-6; D gene ambiguous. Between the trimmed V and J ends, which lost 6 bases and 0 bases, there was a span of 9 bases. The CDR3 consists of 15 residues. CDR1 and CDR2 from the germline V gene are MNHNS and SASEGT. The CDR3 nucleotides are TGTGCCAGCAGAGCCTCGTCCTCTGGGGCCAACGTCCTGACTTTC. It codes for CASRASSSGANVLTF.

The chain links TRBV6-1 to TRBJ2-5; 8 positions agree with TRBD1. CDR1 and CDR2 from the germline V gene are MNHNS and SASEGT. The CDR3 runs 14 residues. The V and J ends lost 3 bases and 3 bases, in that order; junction bases with no gene match: 3. The CDR3 spells CASSEGGQEETQYF. The CDR3 region has the DNA TGTGCCAGCAGTGAGGGGGGACAGGAAGAGACCCAGTACTTC.

The chain has TRBV19 and TRBJ1-4; 7 bases are shared with TRBD1. CDR3 length equals 18 residues. V was clipped by 3 bases and J by 1 base; unmatched bases: 11. Per germline, CDR1 LNHDA and CDR2 SQIVND (reference sequence). CDR3 DNA sequence: TGTGCCAGTAGTATTAGGCCTCCTTACAGGGGAACTAATGAAAAACTGTTTTTT. Translation: CASSIRPPYRGTNEKLFF. The entire variable domain, with the rest obtained from reference TRBV19 and TRBJ1-4, is as follows: DGGITQSPKYLFRKEGQNVTLSCEQNLNHDAMYWYRQDPGQGLRLIYYSQIVNDFQKGDIAEGYSVSREKKESFPLTVTSAQKNPTAFYLCASSIRPPYRGTNEKLFFGSGTQLSVL.